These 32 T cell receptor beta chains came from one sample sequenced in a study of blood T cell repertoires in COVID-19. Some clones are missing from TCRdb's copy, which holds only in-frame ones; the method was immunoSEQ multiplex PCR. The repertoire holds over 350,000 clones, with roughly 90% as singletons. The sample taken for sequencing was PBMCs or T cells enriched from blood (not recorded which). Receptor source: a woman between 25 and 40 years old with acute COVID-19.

The CDR3: CAWRQTGSNEKLFF. The CDR3 DNA sequence: TGTGCCTGGAGACAGACAGGCTCAAATGAAAAACTGTTTTTT. The rearrangement links TRBV30 to TRBJ1-4, with a possible D match to TRBD1 (6 bases). This CDR3 has 14 amino acids. The V and J ends lost 3 bases and 5 bases respectively, with 13 bases between them. Germline CDR1 reads GTSNPN; CDR2 reads SVGIG (reference sequence).

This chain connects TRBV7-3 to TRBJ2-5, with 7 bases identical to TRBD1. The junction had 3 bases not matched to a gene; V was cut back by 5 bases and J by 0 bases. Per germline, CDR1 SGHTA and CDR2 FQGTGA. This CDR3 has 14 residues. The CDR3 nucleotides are TGTGCCAGCAGCCCGACAGGGTACCAAGAGACCCAGTACTTC. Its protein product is CASSPTGYQETQYF.

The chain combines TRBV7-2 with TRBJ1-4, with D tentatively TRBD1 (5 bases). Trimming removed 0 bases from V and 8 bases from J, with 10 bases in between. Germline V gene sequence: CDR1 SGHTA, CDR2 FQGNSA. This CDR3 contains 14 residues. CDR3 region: CASSLARVYEKLFF. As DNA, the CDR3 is TGTGCCAGCAGCTTAGCCAGGGTATACGAAAAACTGTTTTTT.

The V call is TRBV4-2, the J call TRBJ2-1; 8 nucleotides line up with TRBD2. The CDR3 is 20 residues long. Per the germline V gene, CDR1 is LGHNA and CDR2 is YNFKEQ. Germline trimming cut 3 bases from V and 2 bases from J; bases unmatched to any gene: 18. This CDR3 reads CASSHKALVERGGTYNEQFF. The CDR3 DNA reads TGTGCCAGCAGCCACAAGGCCTTAGTGGAACGCGGGGGGACCTACAATGAGCAGTTCTTC.

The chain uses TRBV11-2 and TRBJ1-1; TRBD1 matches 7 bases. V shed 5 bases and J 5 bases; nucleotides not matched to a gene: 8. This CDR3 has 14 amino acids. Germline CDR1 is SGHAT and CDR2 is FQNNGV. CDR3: CASSPGTVITEAFF. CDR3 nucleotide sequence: TGTGCCAGCAGCCCAGGGACAGTGATAACTGAAGCTTTCTTT.

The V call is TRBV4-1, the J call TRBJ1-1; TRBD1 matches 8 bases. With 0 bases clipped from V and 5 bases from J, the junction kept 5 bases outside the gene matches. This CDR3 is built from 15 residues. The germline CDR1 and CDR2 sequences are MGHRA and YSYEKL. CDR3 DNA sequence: TGCGCCAGCAGCCAAGAGGACAGGGAGGGGACTGAAGCTTTCTTT. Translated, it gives CASSQEDREGTEAFF.

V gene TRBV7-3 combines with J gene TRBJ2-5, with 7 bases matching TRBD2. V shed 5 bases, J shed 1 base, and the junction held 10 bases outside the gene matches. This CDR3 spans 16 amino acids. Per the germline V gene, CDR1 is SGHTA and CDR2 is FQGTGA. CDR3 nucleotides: TGTGCCAGCAGCCGGGGCGACGGGGGGATCCAAGAGACCCAGTACTTC. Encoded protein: CASSRGDGGIQETQYF.

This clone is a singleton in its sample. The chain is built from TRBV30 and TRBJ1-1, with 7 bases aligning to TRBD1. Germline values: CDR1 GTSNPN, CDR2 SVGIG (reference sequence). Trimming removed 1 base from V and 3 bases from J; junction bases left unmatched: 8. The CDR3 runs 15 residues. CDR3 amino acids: CAWSASVTGDTEAFF. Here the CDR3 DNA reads TGTGCCTGGAGTGCCAGCGTAACAGGGGACACTGAAGCTTTCTTT.

CDR3 DNA: TGTGCCAGTAGAAATGGACAGGGCTCTGGCTACACCTTC. Its protein is CASRNGQGSGYTF. The rearrangement joins TRBV19 to TRBJ1-2; TRBD1 matches 8 bases. V was clipped by 6 bases and J by 7 bases; unmatched bases: 7. The CDR3 runs to 13 residues. Per germline, CDR1 LNHDA and CDR2 SQIVND (reference sequence).

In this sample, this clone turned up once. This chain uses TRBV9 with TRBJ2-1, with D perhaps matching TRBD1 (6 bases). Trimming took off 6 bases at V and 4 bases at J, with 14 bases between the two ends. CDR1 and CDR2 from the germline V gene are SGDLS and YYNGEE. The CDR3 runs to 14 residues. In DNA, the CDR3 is TGTGCCAGCAAGGGGACAAACGTTTACAATGAGCAGTTCTTC. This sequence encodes CASKGTNVYNEQFF.

For the CDR3, the DNA is TGTGCCACAAACCGGGACATCTCCTACGAGCAGTACTTC. It codes for CATNRDISYEQYF. The chain has TRBV10-3 and TRBJ2-7, with TRBD1 as a possible D gene (6 bases). The V gene lost 10 bases and the J gene lost 0 bases, with 13 bases spanning the gap. The germline V gene has CDR1 ENHRY and CDR2 SYGVKD. This CDR3 is built from 13 residues.

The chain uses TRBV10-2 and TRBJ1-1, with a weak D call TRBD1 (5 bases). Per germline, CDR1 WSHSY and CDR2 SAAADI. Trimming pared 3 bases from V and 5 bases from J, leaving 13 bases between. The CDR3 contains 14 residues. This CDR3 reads CASSDRDYSTEAFF. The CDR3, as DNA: TGCGCCAGCAGTGATCGGGACTACTCAACTGAAGCTTTCTTT.

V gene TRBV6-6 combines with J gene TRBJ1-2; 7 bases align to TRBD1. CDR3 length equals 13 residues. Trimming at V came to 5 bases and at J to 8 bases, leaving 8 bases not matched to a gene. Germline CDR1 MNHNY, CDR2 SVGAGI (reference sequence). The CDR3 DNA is TGTGCCAGCAGTACCGAGACAGGGACCGGCTACACCTTC. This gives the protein CASSTETGTGYTF.

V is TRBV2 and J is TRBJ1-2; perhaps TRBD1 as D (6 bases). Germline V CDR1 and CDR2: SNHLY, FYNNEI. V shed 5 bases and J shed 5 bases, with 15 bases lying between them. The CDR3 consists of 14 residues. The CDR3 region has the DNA TGTGCCAGCAGTACCCAGGGGTTGGGGTATGGCTACACCTTC. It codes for CASSTQGLGYGYTF.

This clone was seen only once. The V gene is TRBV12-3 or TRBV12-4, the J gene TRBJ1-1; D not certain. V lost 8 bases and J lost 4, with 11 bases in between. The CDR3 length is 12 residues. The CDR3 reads CASRSPLTEAFF. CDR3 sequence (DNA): TGTGCCAGCCGGTCGCCCCTCACTGAAGCTTTCTTT.

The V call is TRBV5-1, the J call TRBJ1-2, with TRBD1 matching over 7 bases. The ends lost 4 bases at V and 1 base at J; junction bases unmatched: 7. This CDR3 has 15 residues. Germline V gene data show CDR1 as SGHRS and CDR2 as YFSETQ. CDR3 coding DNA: TGCGCCAGCAGCCAAAGACAGGGAGGTAACTATGGCTACACCTTC. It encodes CASSQRQGGNYGYTF.

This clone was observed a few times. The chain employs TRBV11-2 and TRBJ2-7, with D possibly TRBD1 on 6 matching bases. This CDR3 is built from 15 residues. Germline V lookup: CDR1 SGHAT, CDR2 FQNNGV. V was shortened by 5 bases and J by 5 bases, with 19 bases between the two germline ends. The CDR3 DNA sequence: TGTGCCAGCAGCCGATTCAGGGGCGGATTGGACGAGCAGTACTTC. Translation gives CASSRFRGGLDEQYF. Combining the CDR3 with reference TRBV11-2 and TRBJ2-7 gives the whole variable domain EAGVAQSPRYKIIEKRQSVAFWCNPISGHATLYWYQQILGQGPKLLIQFQNNGVVDDSQLPKDRFSAERLKGVDSTLKIQPAKLEDSAVYLCASSRFRGGLDEQYFGPGTRLTVT.

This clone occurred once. The CDR3 DNA reads TGTGCCAGCAGCTTGGCTCAGTTAAACCTTAATCAGCCCCAGCATTTT. This sequence encodes CASSLAQLNLNQPQHF. The chain is built from TRBV7-2 and TRBJ1-5, with no clear D. The CDR3 runs 16 residues. Trimming pared 3 bases from V and 4 bases from J, leaving 16 bases between. Germline V gives CDR1 SGHTA, CDR2 FQGNSA.

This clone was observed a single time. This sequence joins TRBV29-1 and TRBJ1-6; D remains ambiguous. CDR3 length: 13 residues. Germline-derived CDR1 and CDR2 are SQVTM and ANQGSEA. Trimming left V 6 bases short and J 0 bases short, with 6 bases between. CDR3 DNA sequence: TGCAGCGTCGCTACCTCCTATAATTCACCCCTCCACTTT. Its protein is CSVATSYNSPLHF.

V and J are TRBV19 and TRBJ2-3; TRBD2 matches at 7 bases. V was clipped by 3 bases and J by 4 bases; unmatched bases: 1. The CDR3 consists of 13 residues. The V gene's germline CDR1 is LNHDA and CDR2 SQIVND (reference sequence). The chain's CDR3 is CASSIAGADTQYF. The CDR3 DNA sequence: TGTGCCAGTAGTATTGCGGGGGCAGATACGCAGTATTTT.

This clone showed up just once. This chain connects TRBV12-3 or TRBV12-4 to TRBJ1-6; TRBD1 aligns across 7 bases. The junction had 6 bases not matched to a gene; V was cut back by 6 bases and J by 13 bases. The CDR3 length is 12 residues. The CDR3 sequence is CASSRQGVPLHF. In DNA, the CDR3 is TGTGCCAGCAGCCGACAGGGAGTCCCCCTCCACTTT.

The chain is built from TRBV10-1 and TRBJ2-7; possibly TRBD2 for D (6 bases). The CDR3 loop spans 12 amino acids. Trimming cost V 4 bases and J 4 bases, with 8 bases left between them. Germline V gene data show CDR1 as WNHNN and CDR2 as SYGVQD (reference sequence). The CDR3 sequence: CASSAGTYEQYF. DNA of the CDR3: TGCGCCAGCAGTGCAGGGACTTACGAGCAGTACTTC.

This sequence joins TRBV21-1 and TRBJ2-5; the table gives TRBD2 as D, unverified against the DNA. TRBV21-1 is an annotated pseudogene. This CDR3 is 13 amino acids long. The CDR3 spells CASSAGGRRPQYF. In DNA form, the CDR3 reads TGTGCCAGCAGCGCGGGGGGGAGGCGGCCCCAGTACTTC.

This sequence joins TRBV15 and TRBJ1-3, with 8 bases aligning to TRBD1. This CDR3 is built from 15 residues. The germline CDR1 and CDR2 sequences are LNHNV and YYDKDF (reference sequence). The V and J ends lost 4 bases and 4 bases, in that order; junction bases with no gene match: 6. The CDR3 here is CATSTSRDRGNTIYF. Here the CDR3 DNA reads TGTGCCACCAGCACCAGCCGGGACAGGGGAAACACCATATATTTT. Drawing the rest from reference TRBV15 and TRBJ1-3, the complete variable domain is DAMVIQNPRYQVTQFGKPVTLSCSQTLNHNVMYWYQQKSSQAPKLLFHYYDKDFNNEADTPDNFQSRRPNTSFCFLDIRSPGLGDTAMYLCATSTSRDRGNTIYFGEGSWLTVV.

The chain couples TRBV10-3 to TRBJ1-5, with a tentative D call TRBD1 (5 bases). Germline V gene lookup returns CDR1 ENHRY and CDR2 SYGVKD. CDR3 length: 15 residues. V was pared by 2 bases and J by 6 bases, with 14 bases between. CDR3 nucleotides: TGTGCCATCAGTGAGAACGGGGGGGGGATTCAGCCCCAGCATTTT. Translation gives CAISENGGGIQPQHF.

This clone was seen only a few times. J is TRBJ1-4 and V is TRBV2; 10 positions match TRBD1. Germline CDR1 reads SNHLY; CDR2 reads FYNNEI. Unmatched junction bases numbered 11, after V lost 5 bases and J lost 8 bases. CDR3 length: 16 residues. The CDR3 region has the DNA TGTGCCAGCAGTAGGACCGGGACAGGGGCTCCCGAAAAACTGTTTTTT. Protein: CASSRTGTGAPEKLFF.

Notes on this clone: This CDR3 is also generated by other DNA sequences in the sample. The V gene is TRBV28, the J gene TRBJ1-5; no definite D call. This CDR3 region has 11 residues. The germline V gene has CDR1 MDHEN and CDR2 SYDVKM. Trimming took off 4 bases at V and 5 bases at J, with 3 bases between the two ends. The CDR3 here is CASSSDQPQHF. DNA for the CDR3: TGTGCCAGCAGTTCGGATCAGCCCCAGCATTTT.

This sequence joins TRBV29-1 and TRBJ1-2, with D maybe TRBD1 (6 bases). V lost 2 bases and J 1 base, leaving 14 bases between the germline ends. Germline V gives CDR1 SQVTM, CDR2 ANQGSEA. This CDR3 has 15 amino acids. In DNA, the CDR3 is TGCAGCGTTGAACCACCCCAGGGGCTTAACTATGGCTACACCTTC. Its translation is CSVEPPQGLNYGYTF.

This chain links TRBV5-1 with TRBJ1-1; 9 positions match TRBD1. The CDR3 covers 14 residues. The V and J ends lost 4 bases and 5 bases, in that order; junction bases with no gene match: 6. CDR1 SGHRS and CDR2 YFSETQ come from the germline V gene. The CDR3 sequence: CASSVGQGWTEAFF. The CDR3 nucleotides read TGCGCCAGCAGCGTCGGACAGGGGTGGACTGAAGCTTTCTTT.

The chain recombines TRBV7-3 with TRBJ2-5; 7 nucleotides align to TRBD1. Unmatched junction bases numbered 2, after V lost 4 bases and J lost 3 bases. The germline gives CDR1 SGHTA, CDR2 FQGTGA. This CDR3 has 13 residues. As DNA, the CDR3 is TGTGCCAGCAGCTCACAGGGGAAAGAGACCCAGTACTTC. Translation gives CASSSQGKETQYF.

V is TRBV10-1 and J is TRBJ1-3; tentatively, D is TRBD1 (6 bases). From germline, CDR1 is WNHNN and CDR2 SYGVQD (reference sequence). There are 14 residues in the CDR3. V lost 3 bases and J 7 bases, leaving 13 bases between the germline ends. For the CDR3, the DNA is TGCGCCAGCAGTGAAGCCAGGGGCGGTAACACCATATATTTT. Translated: CASSEARGGNTIYF.

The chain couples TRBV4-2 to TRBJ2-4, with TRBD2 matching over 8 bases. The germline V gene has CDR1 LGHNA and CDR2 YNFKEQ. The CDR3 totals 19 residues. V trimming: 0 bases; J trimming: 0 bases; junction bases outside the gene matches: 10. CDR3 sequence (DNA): TGTGCCAGCAGCCAAGAACCAACTAGCGGCACTCTAGCCAAAAACATTCAGTACTTC. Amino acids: CASSQEPTSGTLAKNIQYF.